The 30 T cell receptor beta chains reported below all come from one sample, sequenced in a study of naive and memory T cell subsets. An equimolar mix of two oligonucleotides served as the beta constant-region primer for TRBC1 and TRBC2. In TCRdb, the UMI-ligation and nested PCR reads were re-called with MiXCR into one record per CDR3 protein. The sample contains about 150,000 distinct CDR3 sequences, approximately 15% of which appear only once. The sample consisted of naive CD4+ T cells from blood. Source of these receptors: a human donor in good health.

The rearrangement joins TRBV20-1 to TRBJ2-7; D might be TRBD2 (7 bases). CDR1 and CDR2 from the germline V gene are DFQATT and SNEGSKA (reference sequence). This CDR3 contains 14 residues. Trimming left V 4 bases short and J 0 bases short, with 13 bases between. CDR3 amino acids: CSANKGGSSYEQYF. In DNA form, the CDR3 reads TGCAGTGCTAACAAGGGGGGGAGCTCCTACGAGCAGTACTTC.

CDR3 residues: CASSTSGGGNEQFF. In DNA, the CDR3 is TGTGCCAGCTCCACTAGCGGGGGAGGAAATGAGCAGTTCTTC. The V call is TRBV25-1, the J call TRBJ2-1, with 11 nucleotides matching TRBD2. The CDR3 has 14 residues. Germline CDR1 is MGHDK and CDR2 is SYGVNS. Germline trimming cut 8 bases from V and 7 bases from J; bases unmatched to any gene: 7.

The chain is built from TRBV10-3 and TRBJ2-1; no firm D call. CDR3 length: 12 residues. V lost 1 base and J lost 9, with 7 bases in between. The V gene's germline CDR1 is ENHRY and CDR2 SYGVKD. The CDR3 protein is CAISEWVGEQFF. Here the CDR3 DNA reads TGTGCCATCAGTGAGTGGGTGGGTGAGCAGTTCTTC.

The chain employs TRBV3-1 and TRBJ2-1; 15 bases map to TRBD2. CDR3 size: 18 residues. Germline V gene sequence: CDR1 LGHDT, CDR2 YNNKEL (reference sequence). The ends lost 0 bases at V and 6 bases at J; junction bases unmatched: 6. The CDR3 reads CASSQEGPGLAGGNEQFF. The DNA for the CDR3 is TGTGCCAGCAGCCAAGAGGGCCCGGGACTAGCGGGAGGCAATGAGCAGTTCTTC.

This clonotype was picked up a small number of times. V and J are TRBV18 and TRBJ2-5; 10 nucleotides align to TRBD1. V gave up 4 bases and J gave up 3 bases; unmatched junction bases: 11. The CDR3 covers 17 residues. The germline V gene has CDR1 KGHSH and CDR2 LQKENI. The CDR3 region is CASSRGLPGTGEETQYF. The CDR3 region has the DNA TGTGCCAGCTCACGGGGATTACCGGGGACAGGGGAAGAGACCCAGTACTTC.

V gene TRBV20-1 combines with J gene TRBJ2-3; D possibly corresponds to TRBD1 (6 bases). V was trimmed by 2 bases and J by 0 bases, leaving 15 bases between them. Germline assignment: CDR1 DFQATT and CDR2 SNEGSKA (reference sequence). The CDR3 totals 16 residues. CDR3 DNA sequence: TGCAGTGCTAGAATCGGGGCAGGGGATAGCACAGATACGCAGTATTTT. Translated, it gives CSARIGAGDSTDTQYF.

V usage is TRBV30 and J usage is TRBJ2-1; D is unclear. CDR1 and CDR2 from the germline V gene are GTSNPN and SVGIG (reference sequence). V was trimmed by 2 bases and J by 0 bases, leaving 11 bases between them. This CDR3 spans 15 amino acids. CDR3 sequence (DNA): TGTGCCTGGAGTAATTCTTCCCCCTCCTACAATGAGCAGTTCTTC. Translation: CAWSNSSPSYNEQFF.

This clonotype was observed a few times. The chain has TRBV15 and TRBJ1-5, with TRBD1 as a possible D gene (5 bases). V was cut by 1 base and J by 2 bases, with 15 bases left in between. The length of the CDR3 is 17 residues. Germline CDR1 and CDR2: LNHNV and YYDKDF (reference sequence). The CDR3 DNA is TGTGCCACCAGCAGAGGGACCAGGGCGGGGGGCAATCAGCCCCAGCATTTT. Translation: CATSRGTRAGGNQPQHF.

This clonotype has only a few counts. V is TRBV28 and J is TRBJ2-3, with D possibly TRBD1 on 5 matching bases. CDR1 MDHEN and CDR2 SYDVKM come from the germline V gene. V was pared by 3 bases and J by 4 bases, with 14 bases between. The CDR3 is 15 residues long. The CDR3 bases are TGTGCCAGCAGTTTGGCACAAGGGGCAGCAGATACGCAGTATTTT. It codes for CASSLAQGAADTQYF.

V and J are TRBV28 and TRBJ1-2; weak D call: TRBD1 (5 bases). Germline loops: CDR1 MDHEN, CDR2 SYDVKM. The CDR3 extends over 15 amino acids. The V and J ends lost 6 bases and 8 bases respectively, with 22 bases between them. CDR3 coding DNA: TGTGCCAGCAGCGGGACCATTGGGGCAATCCAAGGCTACACCTTC. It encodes CASSGTIGAIQGYTF.

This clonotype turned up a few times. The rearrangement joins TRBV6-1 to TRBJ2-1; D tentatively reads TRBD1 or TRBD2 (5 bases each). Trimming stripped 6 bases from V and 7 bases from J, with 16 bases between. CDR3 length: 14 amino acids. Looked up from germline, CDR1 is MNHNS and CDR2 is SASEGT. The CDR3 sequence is CASRLLGGKNEQFF. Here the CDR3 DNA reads TGTGCCAGCAGACTCCTTGGGGGAAAGAATGAGCAGTTCTTC.

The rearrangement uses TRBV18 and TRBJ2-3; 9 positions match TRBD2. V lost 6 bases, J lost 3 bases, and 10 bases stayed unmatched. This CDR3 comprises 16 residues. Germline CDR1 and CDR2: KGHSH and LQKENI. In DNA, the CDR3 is TGTGCCAGCTCCGCTTGGAGTAGCGGGAGTACAGATACGCAGTATTTT. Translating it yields CASSAWSSGSTDTQYF. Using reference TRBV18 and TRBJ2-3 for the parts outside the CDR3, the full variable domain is NAGVMQNPRHLVRRRGQEARLRCSPMKGHSHVYWYRQLPEEGLKFMVYLQKENIIDESGMPKERFSAEFPKEGPSILRIQQVVRGDSAAYFCASSAWSSGSTDTQYFGPGTRLTVL.

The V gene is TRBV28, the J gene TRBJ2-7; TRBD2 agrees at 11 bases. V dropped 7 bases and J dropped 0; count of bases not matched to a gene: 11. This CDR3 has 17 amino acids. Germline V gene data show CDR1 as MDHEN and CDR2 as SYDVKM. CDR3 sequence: CASNSHSGRGNSYEQYF. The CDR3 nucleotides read TGTGCCAGCAACTCACATAGCGGGAGGGGAAACTCCTACGAGCAGTACTTC. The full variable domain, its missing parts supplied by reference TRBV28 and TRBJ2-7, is DVKVTQSSRYLVKRTGEKVFLECVQDMDHENMFWYRQDPGLGLRLIYFSYDVKMKEKGDIPEGYSVSREKKERFSLILESASTNQTSMYLCASNSHSGRGNSYEQYFGPGTRLTVT.

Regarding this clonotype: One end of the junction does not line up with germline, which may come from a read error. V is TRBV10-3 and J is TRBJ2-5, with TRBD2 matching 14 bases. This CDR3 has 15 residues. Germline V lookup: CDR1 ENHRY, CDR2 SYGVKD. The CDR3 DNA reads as TGTGACATCAGATCGACTAGCGGGAGGGGAGAGACCCAGTACTTC. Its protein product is CDIRSTSGRGETQYF.

DNA for the CDR3: TGTGCCAGCAGTCCATGGACTACCTCCACCTCCATCAATGAGCAGTTCTTC. Translation gives CASSPWTTSTSINEQFF. The rearrangement joins TRBV6-2 or TRBV6-3 to TRBJ2-1, with a tentative D call TRBD2 (6 bases). The CDR3 sequence is 17 residues long. Germline V lookup: CDR1 MNHEY, CDR2 SVGEGT. Trimming cost V 5 bases and J 6 bases, with 23 bases left between them.

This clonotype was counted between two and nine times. The CDR3 DNA reads TGTGCCAGCAGCCACAGGGATTCACCCCTCCACTTT. This gives the protein CASSHRDSPLHF. The chain has TRBV3-1 and TRBJ1-6, with D perhaps matching TRBD1 (5 bases). CDR1 and CDR2 (germline): LGHDT, YNNKEL (reference sequence). The CDR3 runs to 12 residues. The V end lost 3 bases, the J end lost 8 bases, and 5 bases lay between the germline ends.

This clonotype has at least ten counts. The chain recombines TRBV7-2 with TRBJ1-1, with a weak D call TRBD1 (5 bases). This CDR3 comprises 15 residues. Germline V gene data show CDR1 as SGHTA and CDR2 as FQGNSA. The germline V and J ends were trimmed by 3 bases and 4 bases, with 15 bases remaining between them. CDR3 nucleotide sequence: TGTGCCAGCAGCTTTCAATGGCAGGGTGGCACTGAAGCTTTCTTT. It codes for CASSFQWQGGTEAFF.

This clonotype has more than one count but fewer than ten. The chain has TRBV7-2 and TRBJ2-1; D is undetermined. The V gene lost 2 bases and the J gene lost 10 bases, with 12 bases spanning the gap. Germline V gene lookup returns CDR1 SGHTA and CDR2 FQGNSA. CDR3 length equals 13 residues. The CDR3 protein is CASSLKYVGEQFF. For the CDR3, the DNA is TGTGCCAGCAGCTTAAAATATGTGGGGGAGCAGTTCTTC.

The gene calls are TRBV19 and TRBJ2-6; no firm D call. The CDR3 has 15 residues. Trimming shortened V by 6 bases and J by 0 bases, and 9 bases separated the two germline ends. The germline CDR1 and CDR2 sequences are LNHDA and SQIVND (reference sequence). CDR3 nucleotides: TGTGCCAGTAGCCAGAGAAACTCTGGGGCCAACGTCCTGACTTTC. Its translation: CASSQRNSGANVLTF.

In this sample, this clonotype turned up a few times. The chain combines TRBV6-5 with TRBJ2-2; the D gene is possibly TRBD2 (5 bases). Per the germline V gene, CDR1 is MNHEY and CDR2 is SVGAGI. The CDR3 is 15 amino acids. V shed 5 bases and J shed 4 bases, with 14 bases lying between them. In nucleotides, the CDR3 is TGTGCCAGCAGTGAAACTAGGCCGGTCACCGGGGAGCTGTTTTTT. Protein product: CASSETRPVTGELFF.

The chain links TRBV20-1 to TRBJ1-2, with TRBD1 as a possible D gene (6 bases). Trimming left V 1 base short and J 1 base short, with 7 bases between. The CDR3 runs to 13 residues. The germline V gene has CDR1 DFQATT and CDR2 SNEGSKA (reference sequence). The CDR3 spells CSARVQGNYGYTF. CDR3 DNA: TGCAGTGCTAGAGTACAGGGTAACTATGGCTACACCTTC.

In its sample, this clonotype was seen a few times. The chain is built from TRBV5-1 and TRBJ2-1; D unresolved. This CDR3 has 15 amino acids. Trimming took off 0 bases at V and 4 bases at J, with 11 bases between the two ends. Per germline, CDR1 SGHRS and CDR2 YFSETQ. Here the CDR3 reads CASSLEYPAYNEQFF. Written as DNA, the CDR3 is TGCGCCAGCAGCTTGGAGTACCCGGCGTACAATGAGCAGTTCTTC.

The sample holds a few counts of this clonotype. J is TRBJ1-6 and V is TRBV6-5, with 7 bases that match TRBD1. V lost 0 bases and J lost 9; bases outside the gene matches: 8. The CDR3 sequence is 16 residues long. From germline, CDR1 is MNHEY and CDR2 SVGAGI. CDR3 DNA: TGTGCCAGCAGTTACTCTTCAGGGGGTCCCTTTTCACCCCTCCACTTT. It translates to CASSYSSGGPFSPLHF.

CDR3 bases: TGTGCCAGTAGTATCAGCGGAGATACGCAGTATTTT. It translates to CASSISGDTQYF. The chain links TRBV19 to TRBJ2-3; D is perhaps TRBD2 (5 bases). The CDR3 is 12 amino acids. CDR1 LNHDA and CDR2 SQIVND come from the germline V gene (reference sequence). Trimming left V 3 bases short and J 5 bases short, with 6 bases between.

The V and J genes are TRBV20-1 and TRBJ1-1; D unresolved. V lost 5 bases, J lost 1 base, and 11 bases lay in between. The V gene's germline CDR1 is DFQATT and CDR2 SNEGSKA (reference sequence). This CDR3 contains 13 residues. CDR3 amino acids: CSADDPRNTEAFF. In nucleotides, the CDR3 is TGCAGTGCTGATGACCCCAGGAACACTGAAGCTTTCTTT.

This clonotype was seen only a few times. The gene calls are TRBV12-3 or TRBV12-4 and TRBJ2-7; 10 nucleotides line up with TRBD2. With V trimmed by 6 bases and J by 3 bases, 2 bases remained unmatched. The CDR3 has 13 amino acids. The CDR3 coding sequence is TGTGCCAGCAGGGCTAGCGGGAGCTACGAGCAGTACTTC. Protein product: CASRASGSYEQYF.

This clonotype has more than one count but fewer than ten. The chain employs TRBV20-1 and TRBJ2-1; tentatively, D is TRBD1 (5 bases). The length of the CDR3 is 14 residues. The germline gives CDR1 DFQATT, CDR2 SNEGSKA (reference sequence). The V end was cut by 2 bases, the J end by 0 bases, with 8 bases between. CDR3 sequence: CSARRQGSYNEQFF. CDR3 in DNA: TGCAGTGCTAGACGCCAGGGCTCCTACAATGAGCAGTTCTTC.

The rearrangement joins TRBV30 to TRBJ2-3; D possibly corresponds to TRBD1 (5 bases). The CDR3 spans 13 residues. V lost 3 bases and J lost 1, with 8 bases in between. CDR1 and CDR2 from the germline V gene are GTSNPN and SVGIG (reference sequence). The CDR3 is CAWRQGRTDTQYF. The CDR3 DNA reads TGTGCCTGGAGGCAGGGCCGCACAGATACGCAGTATTTT.

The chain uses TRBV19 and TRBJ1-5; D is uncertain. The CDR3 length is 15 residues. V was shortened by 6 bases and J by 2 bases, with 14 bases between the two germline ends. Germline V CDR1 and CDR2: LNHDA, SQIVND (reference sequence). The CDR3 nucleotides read TGTGCCAGTAGGGAACAGAGATGGGGCAATCAGCCCCAGCATTTT. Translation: CASREQRWGNQPQHF.

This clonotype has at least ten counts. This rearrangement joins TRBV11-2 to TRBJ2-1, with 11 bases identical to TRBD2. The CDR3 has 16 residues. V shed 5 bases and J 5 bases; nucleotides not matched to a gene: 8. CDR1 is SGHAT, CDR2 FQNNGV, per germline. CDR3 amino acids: CASSRTGTSGDNEQFF. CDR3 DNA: TGTGCCAGCAGCCGCACCGGGACTAGCGGTGACAATGAGCAGTTCTTC. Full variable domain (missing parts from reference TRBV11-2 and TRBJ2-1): EAGVAQSPRYKIIEKRQSVAFWCNPISGHATLYWYQQILGQGPKLLIQFQNNGVVDDSQLPKDRFSAERLKGVDSTLKIQPAKLEDSAVYLCASSRTGTSGDNEQFFGPGTRLTVL.